One and the same sample provided the 8 T cell receptor beta chains below, sequenced in a study of sequential checkpoint blockade in melanoma. Sequencing was performed with immunoSEQ multiplex PCR; in TCRdb, only in-frame clones are kept and a portion is missing. Found here are about 22,000 clones, around 25% of them singletons; the top ten hold about 6.6%. Indicated treatment: randomized to nivolumab then ipilimumab (arm A) or the reverse (arm B). The sample here was tumor tissue (inferred from file names), taken from a patient given nivolumab and ipilimumab in sequence. The receptors derive from a human donor with melanoma.

CDR3 protein: CASSLPVSGSPDTQYF. In DNA, the CDR3 is TGTGCCAGCAGCTTACCAGTTAGCGGGAGCCCAGATACGCAGTATTTT. The rearrangement uses TRBV11-3 and TRBJ2-3; the match to TRBD2 covers 9 bases. The V gene end was trimmed by 2 bases and the J gene end by 4 bases; junction bases not matched to a gene: 7. CDR3 length: 16 amino acids. From germline, CDR1 is SGHNT and CDR2 YENEEA. Using reference TRBV11-3 and TRBJ2-3 for the parts outside the CDR3, the full variable domain is EAGVVQSPRYKIIEKKQPVAFWCNPISGHNTLYWYLQNLGQGPELLIRYENEEAVDDSQLPKDRFSAERLKGVDSTLKIQPAELGDSAVYLCASSLPVSGSPDTQYFGPGTRLTVL.

This clone has just a few counts. The chain couples TRBV28 to TRBJ2-7; tentatively, D is TRBD2 (6 bases). The CDR3 length is 15 residues. With 5 bases removed from V and 2 bases from J, the gap between germline ends came to 16 bases. The germline V gene encodes CDR1 MDHEN and CDR2 SYDVKM. The chain's CDR3 is CASSTSGTGAYEQYF. DNA of the CDR3: TGTGCCAGCAGTACATCCGGGACGGGGGCCTACGAGCAGTACTTC.

This clone was found a few times. V and J are TRBV11-3 and TRBJ2-7; D remains unclear. Trimming took 2 bases from V and 1 from J, leaving 12 bases between them. From germline, CDR1 is SGHNT and CDR2 YENEEA. The CDR3 covers 15 residues. The CDR3 is CASSLMEVGSYEQYF. DNA of the CDR3: TGTGCCAGCAGCTTAATGGAAGTAGGGTCCTACGAGCAGTACTTC.

The chain combines TRBV6-7 with TRBJ1-2, with a tentative D call TRBD1 (5 bases). TRBV6-7 carries the ORF label, with uncertain function. The V and J ends lost 6 bases and 4 bases respectively, with 21 bases between them. CDR3 length: 16 residues. The CDR3 sequence is CASRQSGIQGRYGYTF. The DNA of the CDR3 is TGTGCCAGCAGACAATCCGGAATTCAGGGCCGCTATGGCTACACCTTC.

V and J are TRBV11-3 and TRBJ2-1; TRBD2 matches 11 bases. CDR1 is SGHNT, CDR2 YENEEA, per germline. The CDR3 length is 16 residues. V lost 1 base, J lost 6 bases, and 5 bases stayed unmatched. The CDR3 coding sequence is TGTGCCAGCAGCTTAGGCTTTCTAGCGGGAGGCAATGAGCAGTTCTTC. This translates into CASSLGFLAGGNEQFF.

The J gene is TRBJ1-3, the V gene TRBV5-1; D is unresolved. This CDR3 comprises 14 residues. The V and J ends lost 0 bases and 4 bases respectively, with 8 bases between them. Germline assignment: CDR1 SGHRS and CDR2 YFSETQ. The CDR3 here is CASSLDTVGNTIYF. The CDR3 nucleotides are TGCGCCAGCAGCTTGGATACGGTGGGAAACACCATATATTTT. The full variable domain, rest sourced from reference TRBV5-1 and TRBJ1-3, is KAGVTQTPRYLIKTRGQQVTLSCSPISGHRSVSWYQQTPGQGLQFLFEYFSETQRNKGNFPGRFSGRQFSNSRSEMNVSTLELGDSALYLCASSLDTVGNTIYFGEGSWLTVV.

The chain employs TRBV5-1 and TRBJ1-4; perhaps TRBD1 as D (5 bases). V was shortened by 2 bases and J by 4 bases, with 9 bases between the two germline ends. Germline CDR1 SGHRS, CDR2 YFSETQ. This CDR3 spans 14 amino acids. The CDR3 is CASSLGANNEKLFF. CDR3 DNA sequence: TGCGCCAGCAGCTTAGGGGCGAATAATGAAAAACTGTTTTTT. Looking up the rest from reference TRBV5-1 and TRBJ1-4 gives the full variable domain: KAGVTQTPRYLIKTRGQQVTLSCSPISGHRSVSWYQQTPGQGLQFLFEYFSETQRNKGNFPGRFSGRQFSNSRSEMNVSTLELGDSALYLCASSLGANNEKLFFGSGTQLSVL.

V usage is TRBV19 and J usage is TRBJ1-5; D gene uncertain. Germline CDR1 LNHDA, CDR2 SQIVND (reference sequence). The length of the CDR3 is 13 residues. Deletions cut 4 bases from V and 3 bases from J, with 7 bases between. Here the CDR3 reads CASSKAANQPQHF. The CDR3 DNA reads TGTGCCAGTAGTAAGGCCGCCAATCAGCCCCAGCATTTT.